The 11 T cell receptor beta chains given below trace back to one sample, sequenced in a study of identical twins. One entry per CDR3 protein, called by TCRdb with MiXCR from the 5' RACE reads. In the table there are 450,000 or so distinct CDR3 sequences, approximately 24% of which are singletons. The same sample was also studied in work on T cells expressing NK-cell markers.

The sequenced material came from CD4+ T cells sorted from blood. The receptors stem from a woman aged 18 to 35 in good health.

This clonotype was found a few times. This chain connects TRBV5-1 to TRBJ1-1, with TRBD1 as a possible D gene (6 bases). The CDR3 sequence is 16 residues long. The V end was cut by 3 bases, the J end by 6 bases, with 21 bases between. Germline assignment: CDR1 SGHRS and CDR2 YFSETQ. CDR3 amino acids: CASSYNPQGGSAEAFF. The CDR3 region has the DNA TGCGCCAGCAGCTATAACCCACAGGGAGGCAGCGCTGAAGCTTTCTTT.

In DNA, the CDR3 is TGCGCCAGCAGCTGGGGACTAGCGGGGAGCTCCTACAATGAGCAGTTCTTC. Protein product: CASSWGLAGSSYNEQFF. The chain recombines TRBV5-1 with TRBJ2-1, with TRBD2 matching over 13 bases. The V and J ends lost 3 bases and 0 bases, in that order; junction bases with no gene match: 3. The CDR3 length is 17 residues. In germline, CDR1 is SGHRS, CDR2 YFSETQ.

The chain employs TRBV20-1 and TRBJ2-7; D is ambiguous. The CDR3 extends over 14 amino acids. In germline, CDR1 is DFQATT, CDR2 SNEGSKA (reference sequence). With 0 bases removed from V and 2 bases from J, the gap between germline ends came to 11 bases. Here the CDR3 DNA reads TGCAGTGCTAGAGATCTCGAGAGCCCCTACGAGCAGTACTTC. Translating gives CSARDLESPYEQYF.

This clonotype has just one count. The chain joins TRBV20-1 to TRBJ1-1; weak D call: TRBD1 (5 bases). The V end was cut by 1 base, the J end by 0 bases, with 9 bases between. The CDR3 has 14 amino acids. Germline V gene lookup returns CDR1 DFQATT and CDR2 SNEGSKA (reference sequence). The CDR3 DNA reads as TGCAGTGCTAGAGTGACAGTCATGAACACTGAAGCTTTCTTT. Encoded protein: CSARVTVMNTEAFF.

The chain links TRBV20-1 to TRBJ2-3, with 9 bases lining up with TRBD2. The germline V gene encodes CDR1 DFQATT and CDR2 SNEGSKA (reference sequence). The ends lost 6 bases at V and 4 bases at J; junction bases unmatched: 11. The CDR3 spans 15 residues. The CDR3 sequence is CSAHPPAGGSDTQYF. The CDR3 bases are TGCAGTGCCCACCCACCAGCGGGGGGATCAGATACGCAGTATTTT.

A few counts support this clonotype. The V call is TRBV5-1, the J call TRBJ2-7, with 11 positions matching TRBD2. Germline V gene data show CDR1 as SGHRS and CDR2 as YFSETQ. V was pared by 5 bases and J by 1 base, with 2 bases of the junction left unmatched. The CDR3 length is 14 residues. DNA of the CDR3: TGCGCCAGCAGGACTAGCGGGGATTCCTACGAGCAGTACTTC. Its protein is CASRTSGDSYEQYF.

CDR3 sequence: CASSPLLGAGANVLTF. For the CDR3, the DNA is TGTGCCAGCAGTCCTCTCTTGGGCGCTGGGGCCAACGTCCTGACTTTC. This chain connects TRBV28 to TRBJ2-6; D is unclear. Germline V lookup: CDR1 MDHEN, CDR2 SYDVKM. Trimming pared 5 bases from V and 2 bases from J, leaving 13 bases between. This CDR3 contains 16 residues.

The chain joins TRBV7-9 to TRBJ2-2; possibly TRBD2 for D (6 bases). CDR3 length: 13 residues. Germline V gives CDR1 SEHNR, CDR2 FQNEAQ (reference sequence). V was pared by 6 bases and J by 8 bases, with 13 bases between. In nucleotides, the CDR3 is TGTGCCAGCAGAGGGGACTGGCGGGGGGAGCTGTTTTTT. Protein sequence: CASRGDWRGELFF. The full variable domain, completed using reference TRBV7-9 and TRBJ2-2, is DTGVSQNPRHKITKRGQNVTFRCDPISEHNRLYWYRQTLGQGPEFLTYFQNEAQLEKSRLLSDRFSAERPKGSFSTLEIQRTEQGDSAMYLCASRGDWRGELFFGEGSRLTVL.

The V gene is TRBV5-1, the J gene TRBJ2-3; the match to TRBD2 covers 9 bases. This CDR3 region has 15 residues. Germline lookup yields CDR1 SGHRS and CDR2 YFSETQ. The junction had 4 bases not matched to a gene; V was cut back by 0 bases and J by 5 bases. The CDR3 DNA sequence: TGCGCCAGCAGCTTGGAGGGACTAGCAGGAGATACGCAGTATTTT. Encoded protein: CASSLEGLAGDTQYF.

The chain has TRBV20-1 and TRBJ2-7; D remains unclear. CDR1 and CDR2 (germline): DFQATT, SNEGSKA (reference sequence). The germline V and J ends were trimmed by 3 bases and 5 bases, with 14 bases remaining between them. This CDR3 has 13 amino acids. CDR3 DNA: TGCAGTGCTAGTCTCGTGAGGACGGACGAGCAGTACTTC. Amino acids: CSASLVRTDEQYF.

The chain recombines TRBV5-6 with TRBJ2-7; D may be TRBD1 (6 bases). CDR1 and CDR2 from the germline V gene are SGHDT and YYEEEE. V lost 4 bases and J lost 6, with 17 bases in between. This CDR3 has 14 amino acids. The DNA of the CDR3 is TGTGCCAGCAGCCAACTCCAGGGGTATGGCGAGCAGTACTTC. It is translated as CASSQLQGYGEQYF.